Listed below are T cell receptor beta chains from one sample, sequenced in a study of cytomegalovirus exposure and HLA in healthy donors. Produced via immunoSEQ multiplex PCR; TCRdb's table is partial and in-frame only. Altogether roughly 120,000 clones are present, 65% to 80% being singletons, with the ten largest covering roughly 3.7%. The sequencing input was PBMCs. The receptor set was obtained from a human donor in good health. Both conserved end residues are part of each CDR3. The D gene is left open where the match is weak. Some rows mark clone size as missing; the rest say once, few, many or name a class of expanded clone.

cdr3_nt: TGTGCCAGTAGGTTGGGGACAGGGGCAGATACGCAGTATTTT
cdr3_aa: CASRLGTGADTQYF
j_call: TRBJ2-3
clone_size: .
v_call: TRBV19
d_call: TRBD1

cdr3_nt: TGTGCCAGCGGGGGCGGGTTAGATACGCAGTATTTT
cdr3_aa: CASGGGLDTQYF
j_call: TRBJ2-3
clone_size: .
v_call: TRBV28
d_call: .

cdr3_nt: TGCGCCAGCAGCTCCCGCTGGGAGATAGAGGGAGACACCGGGGAGCTGTTTTTT
cdr3_aa: CASSSRWEIEGDTGELFF
j_call: TRBJ2-2
clone_size: .
v_call: TRBV5-1
d_call: .

cdr3_nt: TGTGCCATCAGTACCCAGAACGAGCAGTACTTC
cdr3_aa: CAISTQNEQYF
j_call: TRBJ2-7
clone_size: .
v_call: TRBV10-3
d_call: .

cdr3_nt: TGTGCCAGCCGCGGGCCCACCAACACCGGGGAGCTGTTTTTT
cdr3_aa: CASRGPTNTGELFF
j_call: TRBJ2-2
clone_size: .
v_call: TRBV28
d_call: .

cdr3_nt: TGTGCCAGCAGCTCGACAGGGGAGGAGGGGCAGTACTTC
cdr3_aa: CASSSTGEEGQYF
j_call: TRBJ2-7
clone_size: .
v_call: TRBV7-9
d_call: TRBD1

cdr3_nt: TGTGCCAGCTCACAGACAGGGGGCTTCTACAATGAGCAGTTCTTC
cdr3_aa: CASSQTGGFYNEQFF
j_call: TRBJ2-1
clone_size: .
v_call: TRBV18
d_call: TRBD1

cdr3_nt: TGTGCCAGCAGCGTGAGGTCTGGGGCCAACGTCCTGACTTTC
cdr3_aa: CASSVRSGANVLTF
j_call: TRBJ2-6
clone_size: .
v_call: TRBV9
d_call: .

cdr3_nt: TGTGCCAGCAGTGAAGTCTACGGTCGGGGGGGGGACCCTATGATTAAAAACACCGGGGAGCTGTTTTTT
cdr3_aa: CASSEVYGRGGDPMIKNTGELFF
j_call: TRBJ2-2
clone_size: few
v_call: TRBV6-1
d_call: TRBD2

cdr3_nt: TGTGCCAGCAGCTTATCGGGGAATGGGTACAATGAGCAGTTCTTC
cdr3_aa: CASSLSGNGYNEQFF
j_call: TRBJ2-1
clone_size: .
v_call: TRBV11-2
d_call: .

cdr3_nt: TGTGCCAGCAGTGTTACTAGCGGGACTAGCACAGATACGCAGTATTTT
cdr3_aa: CASSVTSGTSTDTQYF
j_call: TRBJ2-3
clone_size: .
v_call: TRBV6-1
d_call: TRBD2

cdr3_nt: TGTGCCAGCAGCTCAAAAACCGGGACAGAATCCTACGAGCAGTACTTC
cdr3_aa: CASSSKTGTESYEQYF
j_call: TRBJ2-7
clone_size: .
v_call: TRBV7-9
d_call: TRBD1

cdr3_nt: TGTGCCAGCAGCGTAGGACAGGGGGCATCTGGAAACACCATATATTTT
cdr3_aa: CASSVGQGASGNTIYF
j_call: TRBJ1-3
clone_size: .
v_call: TRBV9
d_call: TRBD1

cdr3_nt: TGTGCCAGCAAGTCCTCGGGGACTAGCGGTCCTCTGGGGGAGCAGTTCTTC
cdr3_aa: CASKSSGTSGPLGEQFF
j_call: TRBJ2-1
clone_size: .
v_call: TRBV9
d_call: TRBD2

cdr3_nt: TGTGCCAGCAGTGGAACAGGAATATCGAACACTGAAGCTTTCTTT
cdr3_aa: CASSGTGISNTEAFF
j_call: TRBJ1-1
clone_size: .
v_call: TRBV25-1
d_call: .